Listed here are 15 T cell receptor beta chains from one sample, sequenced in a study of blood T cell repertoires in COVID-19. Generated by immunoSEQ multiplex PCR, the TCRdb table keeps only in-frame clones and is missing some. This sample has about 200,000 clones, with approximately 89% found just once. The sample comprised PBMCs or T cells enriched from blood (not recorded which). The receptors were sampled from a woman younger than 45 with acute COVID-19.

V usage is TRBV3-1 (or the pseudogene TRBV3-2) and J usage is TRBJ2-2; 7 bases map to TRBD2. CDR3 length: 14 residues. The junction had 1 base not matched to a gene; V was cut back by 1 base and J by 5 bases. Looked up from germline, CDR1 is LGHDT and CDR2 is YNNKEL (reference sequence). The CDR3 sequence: CASSQAGGTGELFF. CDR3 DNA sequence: TGTGCCAGCAGCCAAGCGGGGGGAACCGGGGAGCTGTTTTTT.

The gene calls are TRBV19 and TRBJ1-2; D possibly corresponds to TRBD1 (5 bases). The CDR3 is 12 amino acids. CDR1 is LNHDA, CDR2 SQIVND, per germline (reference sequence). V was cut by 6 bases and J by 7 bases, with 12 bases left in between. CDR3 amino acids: CASSHRYSGYTF. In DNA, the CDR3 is TGTGCCAGTAGCCACAGGTACTCTGGCTACACCTTC.

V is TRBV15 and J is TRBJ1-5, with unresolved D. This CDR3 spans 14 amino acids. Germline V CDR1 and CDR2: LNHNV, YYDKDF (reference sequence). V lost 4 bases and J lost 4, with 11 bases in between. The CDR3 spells CATSTYTGNQPQHF. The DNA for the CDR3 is TGTGCCACCAGCACCTACACGGGTAATCAGCCCCAGCATTTT.

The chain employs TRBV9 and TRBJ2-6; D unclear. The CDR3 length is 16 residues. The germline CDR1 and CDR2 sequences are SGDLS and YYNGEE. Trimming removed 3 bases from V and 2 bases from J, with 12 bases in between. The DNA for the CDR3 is TGTGCCAGCAGCGCGAGCTTAACCCCTGGGGCCAACGTCCTGACTTTC. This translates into CASSASLTPGANVLTF.

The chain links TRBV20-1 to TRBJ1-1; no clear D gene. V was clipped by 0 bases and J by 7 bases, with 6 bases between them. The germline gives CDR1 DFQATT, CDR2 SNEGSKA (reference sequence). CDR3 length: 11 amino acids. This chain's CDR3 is CSARDDIEAFF. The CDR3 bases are TGCAGTGCTAGAGATGACATTGAAGCTTTCTTT.

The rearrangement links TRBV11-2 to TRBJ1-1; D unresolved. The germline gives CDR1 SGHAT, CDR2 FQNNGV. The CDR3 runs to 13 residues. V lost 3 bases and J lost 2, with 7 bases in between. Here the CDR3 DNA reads TGTGCCAGCAGCTTCGAGGGAAACACTGAAGCTTTCTTT. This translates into CASSFEGNTEAFF.

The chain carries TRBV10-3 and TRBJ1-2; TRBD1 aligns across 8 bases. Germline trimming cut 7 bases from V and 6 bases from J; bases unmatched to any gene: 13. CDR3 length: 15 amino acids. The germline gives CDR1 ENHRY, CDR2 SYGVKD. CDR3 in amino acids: CAINRIQGAENGYTF. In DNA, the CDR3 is TGTGCCATCAATCGGATTCAGGGGGCGGAAAATGGCTACACCTTC.

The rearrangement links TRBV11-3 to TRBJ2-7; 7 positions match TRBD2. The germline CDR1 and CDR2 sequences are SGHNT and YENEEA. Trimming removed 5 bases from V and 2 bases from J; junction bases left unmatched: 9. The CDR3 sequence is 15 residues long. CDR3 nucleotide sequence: TGTGCCAGCAGCCCAGGGACTAATCCGACCTACGAGCAGTACTTC. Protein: CASSPGTNPTYEQYF.

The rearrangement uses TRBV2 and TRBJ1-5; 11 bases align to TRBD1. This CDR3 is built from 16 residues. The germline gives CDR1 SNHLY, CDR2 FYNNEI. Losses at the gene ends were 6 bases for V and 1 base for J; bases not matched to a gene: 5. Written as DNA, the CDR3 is TGTGCCAGCAGCGGACAGGGGGCGCGGAGCAATCAGCCCCAGCATTTT. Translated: CASSGQGARSNQPQHF.

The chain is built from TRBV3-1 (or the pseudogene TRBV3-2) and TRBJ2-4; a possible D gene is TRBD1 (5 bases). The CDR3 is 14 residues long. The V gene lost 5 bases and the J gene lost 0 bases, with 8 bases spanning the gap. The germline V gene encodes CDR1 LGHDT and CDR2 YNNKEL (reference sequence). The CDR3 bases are TGTGCCAGCAGCGCGGACATAGCCAAAAACATTCAGTACTTC. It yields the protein CASSADIAKNIQYF.

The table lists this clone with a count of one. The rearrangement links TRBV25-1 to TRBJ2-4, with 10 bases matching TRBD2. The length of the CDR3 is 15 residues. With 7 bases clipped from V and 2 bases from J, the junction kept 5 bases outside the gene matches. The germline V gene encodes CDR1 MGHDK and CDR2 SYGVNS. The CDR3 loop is CASTERGGTKNIQYF. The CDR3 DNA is TGTGCCAGCACGGAGCGGGGGGGCACCAAAAACATTCAGTACTTC. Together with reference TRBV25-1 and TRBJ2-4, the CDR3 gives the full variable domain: EADIYQTPRYLVIGTGKKITLECSQTMGHDKMYWYQQDPGMELHLIHYSYGVNSTEKGDLSSESTVSRIRTEHFPLTLESARPSHTSQYLCASTERGGTKNIQYFGAGTRLSVL.

The CDR3 sequence: CASSLRGLAGPSTDTQYF. CDR3 DNA: TGTGCCAGCAGCCTCAGAGGACTAGCGGGGCCAAGCACAGATACGCAGTATTTT. The rearrangement links TRBV7-6 to TRBJ2-3; 12 positions match TRBD2. V dropped 5 bases and J dropped 0; count of bases not matched to a gene: 9. The CDR3 covers 18 residues. In germline, CDR1 is SGHVS, CDR2 FNYEAQ. The full variable domain, its missing parts supplied by reference TRBV7-6 and TRBJ2-3, is GAGVSQSPRYKVTKRGQDVALRCDPISGHVSLYWYRQALGQGPEFLTYFNYEAQQDKSGLPNDRFSAERPEGSISTLTIQRTEQRDSAMYRCASSLRGLAGPSTDTQYFGPGTRLTVL.

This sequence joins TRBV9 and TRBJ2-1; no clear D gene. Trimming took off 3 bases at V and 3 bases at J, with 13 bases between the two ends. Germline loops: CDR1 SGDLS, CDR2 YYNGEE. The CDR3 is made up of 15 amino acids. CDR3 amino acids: CASSDEVNSYNEQFF. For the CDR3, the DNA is TGTGCCAGCAGCGACGAGGTCAATAGCTACAATGAGCAGTTCTTC. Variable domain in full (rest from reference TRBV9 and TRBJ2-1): DSGVTQTPKHLITATGQRVTLRCSPRSGDLSVYWYQQSLDQGLQFLIQYYNGEERAKGNILERFSAQQFPDLHSELNLSSLELGDSALYFCASSDEVNSYNEQFFGPGTRLTVL.

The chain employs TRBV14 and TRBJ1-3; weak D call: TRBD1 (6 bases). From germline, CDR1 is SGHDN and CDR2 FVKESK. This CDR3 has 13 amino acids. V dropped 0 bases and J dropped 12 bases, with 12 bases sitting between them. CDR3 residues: CASSQDRGVGIYF. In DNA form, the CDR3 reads TGTGCCAGCAGCCAAGACAGGGGAGTTGGCATATATTTT.

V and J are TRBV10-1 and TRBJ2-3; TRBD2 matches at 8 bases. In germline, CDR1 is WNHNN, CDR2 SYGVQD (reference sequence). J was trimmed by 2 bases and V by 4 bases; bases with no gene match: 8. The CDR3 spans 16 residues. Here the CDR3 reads CASSVGGGPTTDTQYF. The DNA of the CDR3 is TGCGCCAGCAGTGTAGGCGGGGGGCCAACCACAGATACGCAGTATTTT.